This T cell receptor beta chain came from a study of resident and recirculating memory T cells in vitiligo. Whole-study context: Shave-biopsy epidermis from lesional and nonlesional skin was sequenced alongside PBMCs.

Trimming shortened V by 2 bases and J by 2 bases, and 11 bases separated the two germline ends. Looked up from germline, CDR1 is MGHRA and CDR2 is YSYEKL. The CDR3 extends over 15 amino acids. TCRdb's table, derived via immunoSEQ multiplex PCR, lists solely in-frame clones and lacks some. The table has 55,000 to 75,000 clones, approximately 90% seen once. The receptor comes from a male donor with vitiligo. The sample consisted of blood. The chain is built from TRBV4-1 and TRBJ2-3; D possibly corresponds to TRBD2 (6 bases). The CDR3 bases are TGCGCCAGCAGCCAACTCTGGGGACTCACAGATACGCAGTATTTT. This gives the protein CASSQLWGLTDTQYF.